This TCR beta chain was obtained from a study of vaccination effects on CD4 cells after COVID-19. Across the study: Post-vaccine sampling occurred a median 72 days after the second dose. Wells of two million PBMC each were grown with about 9.8 IU/ml IL-2 and roughly 10 ug/ml peptides. Regarding the study as a whole: Substantial clonal contraction characterized both infection- and vaccine-induced clones late after vaccination.

This clone showed up just once. The target antigen is unknown. The data were produced by immunoSEQ multiplex PCR, yet TCRdb's version contains in-frame clones alone and is incomplete. The sample consists of approximately 66,000 clones, approximately 80% of them appearing once. Subsequent to a culture period of around 10 days, CD4+ T cells were isolated. Two-dose vaccination with either BNT162b2 or mRNA-1273 was given to the participants. CDR3 length equals 16 residues. Germline V gene lookup returns CDR1 LGHDT and CDR2 YNNKEL (reference sequence). V gave up 4 bases and J gave up 5 bases; unmatched junction bases: 6.

Sequencing used CD4+ T cells from PBMCs cultured without peptide, obtained after COVID-19 vaccination. This chain joins TRBV3-1 (or the pseudogene TRBV3-2) and TRBJ2-3; 13 bases align to TRBD2. The origin of this receptor is a human donor who received a COVID-19 vaccine. CDR3 residues: CASSRHGTSGVDTQYF. The DNA of the CDR3 is TGTGCCAGCAGCCGCCACGGGACTAGCGGGGTAGATACGCAGTATTTT.